This entry lists 28 T cell receptor beta chains sequenced from one sample in a study of T cells in Graves' hyperthyroidism and ophthalmopathy. It was RNA transcripts that yielded the amplified TCR beta CDR3 regions. HTBI primers were the set used in a first-round RT-PCR of the TCR CDR3. TCRdb ran MiXCR on the multiplex PCR reads and lists one entry per CDR3 protein. This repertoire shows 410,000 or so distinct CDR3 sequences, roughly 14% found once; its top ten account for about 13%. Material for sequencing was blood. These receptors were taken from a man aged 18 to 29 with Graves' ophthalmopathy.

The V and J genes are TRBV4-1 and TRBJ1-2; possible D gene TRBD1, 6 bases. The CDR3 spans 15 residues. Deletions cut 0 bases from V and 1 base from J, with 9 bases between. Germline CDR1 reads MGHRA; CDR2 reads YSYEKL. The CDR3 nucleotides read TGCGCCAGCAGCCAAGATCCGGACAGTAACTATGGCTACACCTTC. Translating gives CASSQDPDSNYGYTF.

This clonotype was found a few times. CDR3 residues: CASSDGQGAGNEKLFF. In DNA, the CDR3 is TGCGCCAGCAGCGACGGACAGGGGGCAGGTAATGAAAAACTGTTTTTT. This rearrangement joins TRBV5-1 to TRBJ1-4; 11 bases align to TRBD1. V lost 4 bases and J lost 4; bases outside the gene matches: 6. In germline, CDR1 is SGHRS, CDR2 YFSETQ. This CDR3 spans 16 amino acids. The full variable domain, with the rest looked up from reference TRBV5-1 and TRBJ1-4, is KAGVTQTPRYLIKTRGQQVTLSCSPISGHRSVSWYQQTPGQGLQFLFEYFSETQRNKGNFPGRFSGRQFSNSRSEMNVSTLELGDSALYLCASSDGQGAGNEKLFFGSGTQLSVL.

This clonotype was seen more than once but under ten times. This chain uses TRBV6-6 with TRBJ2-7; 9 bases fit TRBD2. In germline, CDR1 is MNHNY, CDR2 SVGAGI (reference sequence). V lost 0 bases, J lost 5 bases, and 5 bases stayed unmatched. The length of the CDR3 is 15 residues. The DNA of the CDR3 is TGTGCCAGCAGTTACTCTGGCGGGGGGGCCGACGAGCAGTACTTC. It yields the protein CASSYSGGGADEQYF.

There are many counts of this clonotype. The rearrangement joins TRBV24-1 to TRBJ1-5; D ambiguous. Trimming shortened V by 6 bases and J by 3 bases, and 11 bases separated the two germline ends. Germline V gene data show CDR1 as KGHDR and CDR2 as SFDVKD. CDR3 size: 14 residues. The CDR3 DNA sequence: TGTGCCACCAGTTTGTCCTCCGACAATCAGCCCCAGCATTTT. Encoded protein: CATSLSSDNQPQHF.

The chain links TRBV11-2 to TRBJ1-4, with TRBD1 matching 11 bases. Germline CDR1 is SGHAT and CDR2 is FQNNGV. The CDR3 has 15 residues. Germline trimming cut 4 bases from V and 3 bases from J; bases unmatched to any gene: 1. CDR3 bases: TGTGCCAGCAGCTGGGGACAGGGGGCTAATGAAAAACTGTTTTTT. This codes for CASSWGQGANEKLFF.

This clonotype was counted many times. V usage is TRBV12-3 or TRBV12-4 and J usage is TRBJ2-1; 10 bases are shared with TRBD2. The CDR3 runs 16 residues. The V segment lost 6 bases and the J segment 5 bases; nucleotides outside the gene matches: 10. The CDR3 loop reads CASSVTGTSDNNEQFF. CDR3 bases: TGTGCCAGCAGCGTTACCGGGACTAGCGATAACAATGAGCAGTTCTTC.

The V call is TRBV30, the J call TRBJ1-2; weak D call: TRBD1 (6 bases). CDR1 GTSNPN and CDR2 SVGIG come from the germline V gene (reference sequence). The V and J ends lost 4 bases and 4 bases respectively, with 13 bases between them. This CDR3 comprises 13 residues. The CDR3 DNA is TGTGCCTGGAAAGGGGGACATGTCTATGGCTACACCTTC. Translating gives CAWKGGHVYGYTF.

V and J are TRBV7-2 and TRBJ1-5; 8 bases match TRBD1. Trimming removed 3 bases from V and 0 bases from J; junction bases left unmatched: 4. Germline V gives CDR1 SGHTA, CDR2 FQGNSA. The CDR3 covers 16 residues. Here the CDR3 DNA reads TGTGCCAGCAGCTTGACAGGGGCGTTTAGCAATCAGCCCCAGCATTTT. It translates to CASSLTGAFSNQPQHF. Full variable domain (remainder filled in from reference TRBV7-2 and TRBJ1-5): GAGVSQSPSNKVTEKGKDVELRCDPISGHTALYWYRQSLGQGLEFLIYFQGNSAPDKSGLPSDRFSAERTGGSVSTLTIQRTQQEDSAVYLCASSLTGAFSNQPQHFGDGTRLSIL.

This clonotype showed up many times. The chain couples TRBV30 to TRBJ1-2; TRBD1 is a possible D gene (5 bases). The CDR3 is 13 residues long. V lost 1 base and J 4 bases, leaving 10 bases between the germline ends. CDR1 GTSNPN and CDR2 SVGIG come from the germline V gene (reference sequence). Written as DNA, the CDR3 is TGTGCCTGGAGTGGACAGTACTCCTATGGCTACACCTTC. This sequence encodes CAWSGQYSYGYTF.

The V call is TRBV20-1, the J call TRBJ2-3; 8 positions match TRBD1. With V trimmed by 8 bases and J by 1 base, 8 bases remained unmatched. The germline gives CDR1 DFQATT, CDR2 SNEGSKA (reference sequence). CDR3 length: 14 amino acids. The CDR3 sequence: CSTQRQGRTDTQYF. Written as DNA, the CDR3 is TGCAGTACTCAAAGACAGGGGCGCACAGATACGCAGTATTTT.

This clonotype has only a few counts. V usage is TRBV19 and J usage is TRBJ1-3; D not certain. The V end lost 5 bases, the J end lost 0 bases, and 11 bases lay between the germline ends. Germline V gene lookup returns CDR1 LNHDA and CDR2 SQIVND (reference sequence). The CDR3 is 15 residues long. This chain's CDR3 is CASSGVQISGNTIYF. The CDR3, as DNA: TGTGCCAGTAGTGGGGTTCAGATCTCTGGAAACACCATATATTTT.

This clonotype occurred a few times. The rearrangement links TRBV5-1 to TRBJ1-3; D is unclear. This CDR3 region has 16 residues. CDR1 and CDR2 (germline): SGHRS, YFSETQ. The germline V and J ends were trimmed by 4 bases and 0 bases, with 14 bases remaining between them. The CDR3 sequence: CASSLDGPNSGNTIYF. The DNA for the CDR3 is TGCGCCAGCAGCCTGGACGGACCCAACTCTGGAAACACCATATATTTT.

The chain recombines TRBV7-9 with TRBJ1-4; D is possibly TRBD1 (6 bases). The length of the CDR3 is 15 residues. Germline CDR1 reads SEHNR; CDR2 reads FQNEAQ (reference sequence). Trimming removed 3 bases from V and 0 bases from J, with 8 bases in between. The CDR3 DNA sequence: TGTGCCAGCAGCTTCGGACAGCCAACTAATGAAAAACTGTTTTTT. It yields the protein CASSFGQPTNEKLFF.

There are many counts of this clonotype. CDR3 DNA sequence: TGTGCCAGCAGTCCCGGACAGGACCAAGAGACCCAGTACTTC. It encodes CASSPGQDQETQYF. The V and J genes are TRBV12-3 or TRBV12-4 and TRBJ2-5; 7 bases align to TRBD1. The trim removed 5 bases at V and 0 bases at J, leaving 3 bases unmatched. The CDR3 length is 14 residues.

Ten or more counts support this clonotype. This chain connects TRBV11-2 to TRBJ2-7; D gene uncertain. CDR3 length: 16 residues. Germline V CDR1 and CDR2: SGHAT, FQNNGV. Trimming removed 3 bases from V and 2 bases from J, with 17 bases in between. DNA for the CDR3: TGTGCCAGCAGCTTTATACAGTACCAGGACCCCTACGAGCAGTACTTC. Translated: CASSFIQYQDPYEQYF.

This clonotype has ten or more counts. This chain uses TRBV7-8 with TRBJ2-1; TRBD1 agrees at 8 bases. Germline-derived CDR1 and CDR2 are SGHVS and FQNEAQ. This CDR3 is 14 amino acids long. V was pared by 1 base and J by 9 bases, with 5 bases of the junction left unmatched. The CDR3 coding sequence is TGTGCCAGCAGCTTAGAGGCAGGGGGCACTGAGCAGTTCTTC. Protein sequence: CASSLEAGGTEQFF.

This clonotype has ten or more counts. The rearrangement uses TRBV11-3 and TRBJ1-4; D gene uncertain. The germline CDR1 and CDR2 sequences are SGHNT and YENEEA. The CDR3 is made up of 16 amino acids. The V end was cut by 5 bases, the J end by 7 bases, with 20 bases between. The CDR3 DNA reads TGTGCCAGCAGCAATCGCCTCGCGGGTGGTGGTGAAAAACTGTTTTTT. This codes for CASSNRLAGGGEKLFF.

The V and J genes are TRBV5-1 and TRBJ2-1; 10 bases align to TRBD2. The V segment lost 4 bases and the J segment 7 bases; nucleotides outside the gene matches: 11. The length of the CDR3 is 16 residues. Looked up from germline, CDR1 is SGHRS and CDR2 is YFSETQ. The CDR3 protein is CASSPPLAGVGNEQFF. The CDR3 DNA reads as TGCGCCAGCAGCCCCCCCCTAGCGGGAGTCGGGAATGAGCAGTTCTTC.

This clonotype was seen at least ten times. The rearrangement links TRBV19 to TRBJ2-2, with a weak D call TRBD2 (5 bases). The CDR3 extends over 12 amino acids. The germline V gene encodes CDR1 LNHDA and CDR2 SQIVND (reference sequence). V was pared by 8 bases and J by 5 bases, with 9 bases between. CDR3 loop: CASAEETGELFF. The CDR3 DNA follows: TGTGCCAGTGCGGAGGAGACCGGGGAGCTGTTTTTT.

This clonotype was seen repeatedly, ten times or more. The rearrangement uses TRBV5-1 and TRBJ2-7, with TRBD2 matching 10 bases. The V gene's germline CDR1 is SGHRS and CDR2 YFSETQ. V was clipped by 4 bases and J by 3 bases; unmatched bases: 10. The CDR3 sequence is 16 residues long. As DNA, the CDR3 is TGCGCCAGCAGCACCGGGACTAGCGTGTGGATCTACGAGCAGTACTTC. It codes for CASSTGTSVWIYEQYF.

The sample holds many counts of this clonotype. The V and J genes are TRBV20-1 and TRBJ2-3, with 10 bases that match TRBD2. Germline-derived CDR1 and CDR2 are DFQATT and SNEGSKA (reference sequence). J lost 3 bases, V lost 1 base, and 4 bases had no gene match. The CDR3 has 15 residues. The CDR3 sequence is CSARGTSGRTDTQYF. The DNA for the CDR3 is TGCAGTGCTAGAGGGACTAGCGGCAGAACAGATACGCAGTATTTT.

Of note for this clonotype: This sequence may be a read error, since a much larger clone differs from it by one base. CDR3 DNA: TGTGCCAGCAGCTTGGCGGGGCACGACCCCTACGAGCAGTACTTC. Translation: CASSLAGHDPYEQYF. The chain is built from TRBV5-6 and TRBJ2-7; D is tentatively TRBD1 or TRBD2 (5 bases each). The V end lost 0 bases, the J end lost 2 bases, and 12 bases lay between the germline ends. CDR1 and CDR2 from the germline V gene are SGHDT and YYEEEE. The CDR3 sequence is 15 residues long.

Ten or more counts support this clonotype. The rearrangement uses TRBV10-3 and TRBJ2-7, with D possibly TRBD2 on 6 matching bases. Germline CDR1 is ENHRY and CDR2 is SYGVKD. The CDR3 is 14 amino acids. V was cut by 3 bases and J by 0 bases, with 9 bases left in between. In DNA, the CDR3 is TGTGCCATCAGTGACTGGACTAACTCCTACGAGCAGTACTTC. As protein: CAISDWTNSYEQYF.

This clonotype was seen many times. The chain joins TRBV5-1 to TRBJ2-1, with D possibly being TRBD1 or TRBD2 (5 bases each). The germline gives CDR1 SGHRS, CDR2 YFSETQ. Trimming left V 1 base short and J 8 bases short, with 16 bases between. The CDR3 length is 15 residues. CDR3 bases: TGCGCCAGCAGCTTGATGGGGACCCAGGTTGATGAGCAGTTCTTC. Amino acid sequence: CASSLMGTQVDEQFF.

This clonotype was recorded many times. DNA for the CDR3: TGTGCCAGCAGCCAATGGATTATCGGTCTCGCGGATGGGGGGGATGAGCAGTTCTTC. Amino acid sequence: CASSQWIIGLADGGDEQFF. The rearrangement uses TRBV3-1 and TRBJ2-1, with 7 bases matching TRBD2. The CDR3 is made up of 19 amino acids. Germline values: CDR1 LGHDT, CDR2 YNNKEL (reference sequence). The trim removed 2 bases at V and 8 bases at J, leaving 21 bases unmatched.

This clonotype was detected only a few times. The chain has TRBV12-3 or TRBV12-4 and TRBJ1-2; no firm D call. The CDR3 has 16 residues. V lost 3 bases to trimming and J lost 0 bases, with 14 bases between them. CDR3 coding DNA: TGTGCCAGCAGTTTCCAGGCCCTAGGGACTAACTATGGCTACACCTTC. This sequence encodes CASSFQALGTNYGYTF.

This clonotype was seen a handful of times. The chain links TRBV29-1 to TRBJ2-6, with a weak D call TRBD2 (7 bases). With 3 bases removed from V and 2 bases from J, the gap between germline ends came to 17 bases. The CDR3 totals 17 residues. Germline V gene lookup returns CDR1 SQVTM and CDR2 ANQGSEA. The CDR3 nucleotides read TGCAGCGTTGATTTTCGAACGGGGGGCCCTGGGGCCAACGTCCTGACTTTC. Encoded protein: CSVDFRTGGPGANVLTF.

This chain joins TRBV7-6 and TRBJ2-2; TRBD2 matches at 11 bases. Trimming removed 2 bases from V and 1 base from J; junction bases left unmatched: 3. CDR1 and CDR2 (germline): SGHVS, FNYEAQ. This CDR3 contains 17 residues. The CDR3 DNA reads TGTGCCAGCAGCTTATGGGGACTAGCGGAGAACACCGGGGAGCTGTTTTTT. As protein: CASSLWGLAENTGELFF.